A single sample gave rise to the 22 T cell receptor beta chains below, sequenced in a study of shared clonotypes between healthy human individuals. Clones were read by immunoSEQ multiplex PCR, and TCRdb kept only the in-frame ones, dropping some. The repertoire holds fewer than 650,000 clones, with about 82% as singletons. Sequencing was done on a sample of PBMCs. The receptors come from a woman aged 40-49 years in good health. Some clones in this sample may be carry-over from other donors' samples.

The chain joins TRBV29-1 to TRBJ1-1; maybe TRBD1 (5 bases). Germline assignment: CDR1 SQVTM and CDR2 ANQGSEA. Trimming took off 0 bases at V and 11 bases at J, with 16 bases between the two ends. This CDR3 is 13 amino acids long. The CDR3 spells CSVEEGQGRGAFF. The CDR3 DNA is TGCAGCGTTGAAGAAGGACAAGGTCGAGGCGCTTTCTTT. Full variable domain (remainder filled in from reference TRBV29-1 and TRBJ1-1): SAVISQKPSRDICQRGTSLTIQCQVDSQVTMMFWYRQQPGQSLTLIATANQGSEATYESGFVIDKFPISRPNLTFSTLTVSNMSPEDSSIYLCSVEEGQGRGAFFGQGTRLTVV.

With respect to this clone: This specimen includes other DNA sequences encoding the same CDR3. This chain uses TRBV6-1 with TRBJ1-2; D unclear. The CDR3 length is 13 residues. CDR1 and CDR2 (germline): MNHNS, SASEGT. V was pared by 0 bases and J by 8 bases, with 10 bases between. The CDR3 protein is CASSEALLGGYTF. CDR3 sequence (DNA): TGTGCCAGCAGTGAAGCGCTTTTAGGCGGCTACACCTTC.

This clone was picked up a small number of times. The chain recombines TRBV7-9 with TRBJ2-7; D gene ambiguous. From germline, CDR1 is SEHNR and CDR2 FQNEAQ (reference sequence). This CDR3 comprises 14 residues. Trimming stripped 0 bases from V and 6 bases from J, with 12 bases between. The DNA for the CDR3 is TGTGCCAGCAGCTTAGCGGGTTTGACGTCCGAGCAGTACTTC. Its protein is CASSLAGLTSEQYF.

This chain links TRBV28 with TRBJ2-3; 10 bases align to TRBD1. The J segment lost 7 bases and the V segment lost 4 bases, leaving 11 bases of the junction unmatched. CDR3 length equals 16 residues. Per the germline V gene, CDR1 is MDHEN and CDR2 is SYDVKM. The CDR3 bases are TGTGCCAGCAGTTGGGGGGGGACAGGGGTAATGAATACGCAGTATTTT. Its translation is CASSWGGTGVMNTQYF.

This chain joins TRBV5-4 and TRBJ2-1, with 12 bases aligning to TRBD2. The CDR3 consists of 20 residues. Losses at the gene ends were 4 bases for V and 4 bases for J; bases not matched to a gene: 18. Germline lookup yields CDR1 SGHNT and CDR2 YYREEE (reference sequence). CDR3 protein: CASSPEGLAGGSGPYNEQFF. The CDR3 bases are TGTGCCAGCAGCCCGGAGGGGCTAGCGGGAGGGAGCGGGCCGTACAATGAGCAGTTCTTC. Combining the CDR3 with reference TRBV5-4 and TRBJ2-1 gives the whole variable domain ETGVTQSPTHLIKTRGQQVTLRCSSQSGHNTVSWYQQALGQGPQFIFQYYREEENGRGNFPPRFSGLQFPNYSSELNVNALELDDSALYLCASSPEGLAGGSGPYNEQFFGPGTRLTVL.

This clone was observed a handful of times. The genes are TRBV7-9 and TRBJ1-1; D is perhaps TRBD1 (6 bases). The CDR3 is 12 residues long. Per the germline V gene, CDR1 is SEHNR and CDR2 is FQNEAQ (reference sequence). With 4 bases removed from V and 10 bases from J, the gap between germline ends came to 13 bases. The CDR3 loop reads CASSSTGSGAFF. CDR3 bases: TGTGCCAGCAGCTCTACAGGGAGTGGAGCTTTCTTT.

The chain is built from TRBV6-1 and TRBJ1-1; no clear D. The V end was cut by 4 bases, the J end by 0 bases, with 12 bases between. Germline V gene data show CDR1 as MNHNS and CDR2 as SASEGT. The CDR3 length is 15 residues. CDR3 sequence: CASSVFPGLNTEAFF. The CDR3, as DNA: TGTGCCAGCAGTGTTTTTCCGGGTTTGAACACTGAAGCTTTCTTT.

This chain uses TRBV6-4 with TRBJ2-1, with 9 nucleotides matching TRBD2. J gave up 8 bases and V 6 bases, and 11 bases lay outside the gene matches. The V gene's germline CDR1 is MRHNA and CDR2 SNTAGT. This CDR3 comprises 15 residues. The CDR3 spells CASSPGGGRADEQFF. As DNA, the CDR3 is TGTGCCAGCAGCCCGGGGGGCGGGAGGGCCGATGAGCAGTTCTTC.

This clone has a handful of counts. This chain uses TRBV29-1 with TRBJ2-7; D may be TRBD2 (6 bases). Trimming left V 7 bases short and J 2 bases short, with 15 bases between. The CDR3 sequence is 13 residues long. CDR1 is SQVTM and CDR2 is ANQGSEA in the germline V gene. CDR3 sequence: CSATISGTYEQYF. In nucleotides, the CDR3 is TGCAGCGCAACTATTAGCGGAACCTACGAGCAGTACTTC.

The rearrangement uses TRBV7-9 and TRBJ1-4, with TRBD1 matching over 7 bases. The CDR3 runs 15 residues. CDR1 and CDR2 from the germline V gene are SEHNR and FQNEAQ (reference sequence). V shed 5 bases and J 4 bases; nucleotides not matched to a gene: 7. CDR3 in amino acids: CASSPTGDYNEKLFF. The CDR3 DNA follows: TGTGCCAGCAGCCCCACAGGGGACTATAATGAAAAACTGTTTTTT.

This sequence joins TRBV5-1 and TRBJ2-5; TRBD2 matches at 9 bases. After removal of 4 bases from V and 0 bases from J, the junction contained 4 bases not matched to a gene. The germline V gene has CDR1 SGHRS and CDR2 YFSETQ. This CDR3 is built from 15 residues. This CDR3 reads CASSASGTYQETQYF. CDR3 sequence (DNA): TGCGCCAGCAGCGCTAGCGGGACGTACCAAGAGACCCAGTACTTC. Based on the CDR3 plus reference TRBV5-1 and TRBJ2-5, the full variable domain is KAGVTQTPRYLIKTRGQQVTLSCSPISGHRSVSWYQQTPGQGLQFLFEYFSETQRNKGNFPGRFSGRQFSNSRSEMNVSTLELGDSALYLCASSASGTYQETQYFGPGTRLLVL.

This clone has ten or more counts. Other DNA sequences from this sample encode an identical CDR3 as well. V gene TRBV28 combines with J gene TRBJ1-4, with D perhaps matching TRBD1 (6 bases). Per the germline V gene, CDR1 is MDHEN and CDR2 is SYDVKM. Trimming removed 5 bases from V and 1 base from J, with 11 bases in between. This CDR3 has 15 amino acids. CDR3: CASSPRTVTNEKLFF. In DNA form, the CDR3 reads TGTGCCAGCAGTCCCCGGACAGTAACTAATGAAAAACTGTTTTTT. Looking up the rest from reference TRBV28 and TRBJ1-4 gives the full variable domain: DVKVTQSSRYLVKRTGEKVFLECVQDMDHENMFWYRQDPGLGLRLIYFSYDVKMKEKGDIPEGYSVSREKKERFSLILESASTNQTSMYLCASSPRTVTNEKLFFGSGTQLSVL.

V is TRBV10-3 and J is TRBJ1-4; possible D gene TRBD1, 5 bases. V lost 5 bases and J 8 bases, leaving 12 bases between the germline ends. The CDR3 has 13 residues. Germline V lookup: CDR1 ENHRY, CDR2 SYGVKD. CDR3 coding DNA: TGTGCCATCAGTTCGGGGACGGAAGAAAAACTGTTTTTT. It encodes CAISSGTEEKLFF.

The rearrangement uses TRBV7-3 and TRBJ2-7, with D perhaps TRBD2 (5 bases). Germline lookup yields CDR1 SGHTA and CDR2 FQGTGA. V lost 5 bases and J 4 bases, leaving 12 bases between the germline ends. This CDR3 has 13 amino acids. CDR3 bases: TGTGCCAGCAGCCCCACGACGGGGTACGAGCAGTACTTC. Its translation: CASSPTTGYEQYF.

This clone has just a few counts. This rearrangement joins TRBV5-4 to TRBJ2-3, with a tentative D call TRBD2 (5 bases). Germline-derived CDR1 and CDR2 are SGHNT and YYREEE (reference sequence). The CDR3 is 12 residues long. Trimming took off 3 bases at V and 6 bases at J, with 8 bases between the two ends. The DNA for the CDR3 is TGTGCCAGCAGCTGGTGGGAGGATACGCAGTATTTT. Translation: CASSWWEDTQYF.

This clone was recorded at least ten times. The J gene is TRBJ1-5, the V gene TRBV2, with D maybe TRBD1 (6 bases). The CDR3 is 15 residues long. Germline assignment: CDR1 SNHLY and CDR2 FYNNEI. Trimming removed 3 bases from V and 4 bases from J, with 13 bases in between. Here the CDR3 DNA reads TGTGCCAGCAGTGACCCTTGGCAGGGGAATCAGCCCCAGCATTTT. The encoded protein is CASSDPWQGNQPQHF.

There are a few counts of this clone. This chain uses TRBV30 with TRBJ2-5; D may be TRBD1 or TRBD2 (6 bases each). Germline CDR1 GTSNPN, CDR2 SVGIG (reference sequence). Trimming took 0 bases from V and 5 from J, leaving 19 bases between them. CDR3 length: 16 residues. CDR3 loop: CAWSVQGGSGLETQYF. CDR3 coding DNA: TGTGCCTGGAGTGTACAGGGTGGGAGCGGGCTCGAGACCCAGTACTTC. Combining the CDR3 with reference TRBV30 and TRBJ2-5 gives the whole variable domain SQTIHQWPATLVQPVGSPLSLECTVEGTSNPNLYWYRQAAGRGLQLLFYSVGIGQISSEVPQNLSASRPQDRQFILSSKKLLLSDSGFYLCAWSVQGGSGLETQYFGPGTRLLVL.

As regards this clone: This sequence may be a read error, since a much larger clone differs from it by one base. Other DNA variants within this sample encode the same CDR3. The V gene is TRBV5-4, the J gene TRBJ1-1; D is undetermined. V lost 1 base to trimming and J lost 6 bases, with 7 bases between them. This CDR3 is built from 12 residues. Germline V CDR1 and CDR2: SGHNT, YYREEE (reference sequence). Written as DNA, the CDR3 is TGTGCCAGCAGCTTGTTAGGTTCTGAAGCTTTCTTT. Translation: CASSLLGSEAFF.

The chain's CDR3 is CASSGQLAPRRVDTQYF. As DNA, the CDR3 is TGTGCCAGCAGTGGGCAACTAGCGCCGCGGCGTGTAGATACGCAGTATTTT. The rearrangement uses TRBV27 and TRBJ2-3; TRBD2 aligns across 7 bases. The CDR3 sequence is 17 residues long. With 5 bases clipped from V and 5 bases from J, the junction kept 16 bases outside the gene matches. Germline loops: CDR1 MNHEY, CDR2 SMNVEV (reference sequence).

The chain links TRBV5-6 to TRBJ2-3; TRBD1 agrees at 10 bases. V trimming: 4 bases; J trimming: 2 bases; junction bases outside the gene matches: 7. This CDR3 is 16 amino acids long. Germline CDR1 reads SGHDT; CDR2 reads YYEEEE. The DNA for the CDR3 is TGTGCCAGCAGCCGTGACAGGGGGCGCATCACAGATACGCAGTATTTT. It is translated as CASSRDRGRITDTQYF.

The V call is TRBV28, the J call TRBJ1-1; D remains unclear. From germline, CDR1 is MDHEN and CDR2 SYDVKM. The CDR3 extends over 12 amino acids. With 8 bases removed from V and 2 bases from J, the gap between germline ends came to 9 bases. DNA of the CDR3: TGTGCCAGCGGCCTGTTTAACACTGAAGCTTTCTTT. This translates into CASGLFNTEAFF.

A single count supports this clone. This chain connects TRBV18 to TRBJ1-4; D remains unclear. Germline lookup yields CDR1 KGHSH and CDR2 LQKENI. CDR3 length equals 17 residues. V was shortened by 6 bases and J by 4 bases, with 21 bases between the two germline ends. CDR3 sequence (DNA): TGTGCCAGCTCCCTCCGGAGCATTTCACAGAGTAATGAAAAACTGTTTTTT. This codes for CASSLRSISQSNEKLFF.